Listed here are 25 T cell receptor beta chains from one sample, sequenced in a study of OX40 agonist ivuxolimab in advanced cancers. Repertoires were generated with immunoSEQ multiplex PCR, while TCRdb's copy carries only in-frame clones and drops some. The data contain about 56,000 clones, 92% of them singletons. Sample: CD4+ or CD8+ T cells sorted from blood, taken in a trial of the OX40 agonist ivuxolimab. These receptors were taken from an adult with an advanced solid tumor such as melanoma, head and neck, liver or kidney cancer.

This clone appeared once. V and J are TRBV7-6 and TRBJ2-7; tentatively, D is TRBD2 (5 bases). Between the trimmed V and J ends, which lost 3 bases and 0 bases, there was a span of 9 bases. CDR3 length equals 14 residues. The germline CDR1 and CDR2 sequences are SGHVS and FNYEAQ. The CDR3 reads CASSLTGSSYEQYF. The CDR3 coding sequence is TGTGCCAGCAGCTTGACGGGAAGCTCCTACGAGCAGTACTTC.

The chain uses TRBV29-1 and TRBJ1-4; perhaps TRBD1 as D (5 bases). The CDR3 has 16 amino acids. Trimming shortened V by 0 bases and J by 3 bases, and 14 bases separated the two germline ends. Germline V CDR1 and CDR2: SQVTM, ANQGSEA. This chain's CDR3 is CSVEEPGTDPNEKLFF. The CDR3, as DNA: TGCAGCGTTGAAGAACCGGGGACGGACCCTAATGAAAAACTGTTTTTT.

The CDR3 loop reads CASSSGDSGSYEQYF. For the CDR3, the DNA is TGCGCCAGCAGCTCGGGGGACAGTGGCTCCTACGAGCAGTACTTC. The chain carries TRBV5-1 and TRBJ2-7; D perhaps matches TRBD1 (7 bases). V gave up 3 bases and J gave up 0 bases, with 13 bases separating them. The CDR3 has 15 amino acids. Germline V gene data show CDR1 as SGHRS and CDR2 as YFSETQ.

This clone showed up just once. The chain uses TRBV4-1 and TRBJ2-7, with D possibly matching TRBD1 (6 bases). Germline lookup yields CDR1 MGHRA and CDR2 YSYEKL. V dropped 4 bases and J dropped 4 bases, with 20 bases sitting between them. The CDR3 consists of 16 residues. CDR3 protein: CASSPILSGVGYEQYF. CDR3 in DNA: TGCGCCAGCAGCCCCATACTTTCAGGGGTAGGGTACGAGCAGTACTTC.

The CDR3 region is CASSEARRGGNQPQHF. CDR3 nucleotide sequence: TGTGCCAGCAGTGAAGCACGTAGGGGTGGCAATCAGCCCCAGCATTTT. The J gene is TRBJ1-5, the V gene TRBV6-1, with D possibly matching TRBD1 (5 bases). V was cut by 0 bases and J by 2 bases, with 11 bases left in between. The germline V gene encodes CDR1 MNHNS and CDR2 SASEGT. CDR3 length equals 16 residues.

The V call is TRBV7-8, the J call TRBJ2-7; possibly TRBD2 for D (5 bases). Germline V lookup: CDR1 SGHVS, CDR2 FQNEAQ. This CDR3 spans 17 amino acids. V was cut by 4 bases and J by 0 bases, with 19 bases left in between. The CDR3 sequence: CASSSVEGQPFSYEQYF. DNA for the CDR3: TGTGCCAGCAGCTCCGTCGAGGGCCAGCCCTTCTCCTACGAGCAGTACTTC.

The chain employs TRBV30 and TRBJ2-7; a weak D match, TRBD2 (5 bases). The ends were cut back, 1 base at V and 2 bases at J, with 15 bases in the middle. The CDR3 runs to 15 residues. In germline, CDR1 is GTSNPN, CDR2 SVGIG (reference sequence). CDR3 nucleotides: TGTGCCTGGAGTGGAGAGGGAACCGGGACCTACGAGCAGTACTTC. It codes for CAWSGEGTGTYEQYF.

The V gene is TRBV15, the J gene TRBJ2-1; D is undetermined. The CDR3 runs 16 residues. V was pared by 1 base and J by 0 bases, with 10 bases between. The germline CDR1 and CDR2 sequences are LNHNV and YYDKDF (reference sequence). CDR3: CATSRVPRSSYNEQFF. The CDR3 DNA follows: TGTGCCACCAGCAGAGTACCCAGGAGCTCCTACAATGAGCAGTTCTTC.

The CDR3 DNA is TGTGCCTGGACAGGCAGCTACAATGAGCAGTTCTTC. Translated, it gives CAWTGSYNEQFF. The chain joins TRBV30 to TRBJ2-1; D remains unclear. Germline lookup yields CDR1 GTSNPN and CDR2 SVGIG (reference sequence). The CDR3 consists of 12 residues. The V end lost 4 bases, the J end lost 3 bases, and 7 bases lay between the germline ends.

The rearrangement joins TRBV6-5 to TRBJ2-7; the D is unclear. The V and J ends lost 5 bases and 5 bases respectively, with 16 bases between them. From germline, CDR1 is MNHEY and CDR2 SVGAGI. The CDR3 loop spans 14 amino acids. CDR3 sequence: CASSEWAGSHEQYF. As DNA, the CDR3 is TGTGCCAGCAGTGAATGGGCTGGGTCCCACGAGCAGTACTTC.

J is TRBJ2-1 and V is TRBV4-1; TRBD2 might be the D (5 bases). The CDR3 length is 14 residues. Trimming pared 5 bases from V and 0 bases from J, leaving 8 bases between. CDR1 and CDR2 (germline): MGHRA, YSYEKL. The CDR3: CASSDTSSYNEQFF. The CDR3 coding sequence is TGCGCCAGCAGCGACACTAGCTCCTACAATGAGCAGTTCTTC.

The CDR3 sequence is CASSPGEYEQFF. The CDR3 region has the DNA TGTGCCAGCTCACCAGGAGAGTATGAGCAGTTCTTC. This chain connects TRBV18 to TRBJ2-1; D unclear. The CDR3 totals 12 residues. The germline V and J ends were trimmed by 2 bases and 8 bases, with 7 bases remaining between them. CDR1 and CDR2 (germline): KGHSH, LQKENI.

The chain employs TRBV2 and TRBJ2-5; 9 bases align to TRBD1. Looked up from germline, CDR1 is SNHLY and CDR2 is FYNNEI. Germline trimming cut 6 bases from V and 0 bases from J; bases unmatched to any gene: 5. The CDR3 covers 15 residues. CDR3 region: CASRGTGSYQETQYF. For the CDR3, the DNA is TGTGCCAGCAGGGGGACAGGGTCGTACCAAGAGACCCAGTACTTC.

The chain links TRBV29-1 to TRBJ2-7; D unresolved. Germline CDR1 SQVTM, CDR2 ANQGSEA. The CDR3 contains 13 residues. Trimming left V 1 base short and J 0 bases short, with 7 bases between. This CDR3 reads CSVEAANSYEQYF. Here the CDR3 DNA reads TGCAGCGTTGAAGCTGCCAACTCCTACGAGCAGTACTTC.

The chain joins TRBV9 to TRBJ2-1; 7 bases are a match to TRBD2. With V trimmed by 2 bases and J by 3 bases, 2 bases remained unmatched. CDR1 is SGDLS and CDR2 is YYNGEE in the germline V gene. This CDR3 is built from 14 residues. The CDR3 loop reads CASSVRDYYNEQFF. The CDR3 coding sequence is TGTGCCAGCAGCGTCCGGGACTACTACAATGAGCAGTTCTTC.

This chain uses TRBV7-9 with TRBJ2-7; 13 nucleotides agree with TRBD2. V lost 2 bases and J lost 3; bases outside the gene matches: 4. Looked up from germline, CDR1 is SEHNR and CDR2 is FQNEAQ (reference sequence). CDR3 length: 16 residues. This chain's CDR3 is CASSLTRLAGGYEQYF. As DNA, the CDR3 is TGTGCCAGCAGCTTAACTAGACTAGCGGGGGGCTACGAGCAGTACTTC.

The chain joins TRBV2 to TRBJ2-1; 8 nucleotides line up with TRBD2. Unmatched junction bases numbered 2, after V lost 10 bases and J lost 0 bases. The CDR3 has 13 residues. Germline CDR1 and CDR2: SNHLY and FYNNEI. CDR3 sequence: CAITSGSYNEQFF. CDR3 in DNA: TGTGCCATTACTAGCGGCTCCTACAATGAGCAGTTCTTC.

Notes on this clone: With only one base between it and a far larger clone, this is likely a read error. Other nucleotide sequences from this sample produce the same CDR3. The chain combines TRBV29-1 with TRBJ2-1; no clear D. This CDR3 has 12 amino acids. V dropped 4 bases and J dropped 8 bases, with 12 bases sitting between them. The V gene's germline CDR1 is SQVTM and CDR2 ANQGSEA. This CDR3 reads CSVVAVLDEQFF. CDR3 bases: TGCAGCGTTGTCGCAGTTTTGGATGAGCAGTTCTTC.

This clone was seen only a few times. The chain is built from TRBV19 and TRBJ1-1; no reliable D call. This CDR3 comprises 15 residues. Germline assignment: CDR1 LNHDA and CDR2 SQIVND (reference sequence). V lost 7 bases and J 3 bases, leaving 18 bases between the germline ends. This CDR3 reads CASTGEGGSDTEAFF. The CDR3 region has the DNA TGTGCCAGTACCGGGGAGGGCGGTTCGGACACTGAAGCTTTCTTT.

This chain links TRBV9 with TRBJ1-3; D may be TRBD1 (6 bases). V lost 0 bases and J 0 bases, leaving 13 bases between the germline ends. This CDR3 is 17 amino acids long. Germline CDR1 reads SGDLS; CDR2 reads YYNGEE. This CDR3 is CASSVDGGPHSGNTIYF. The CDR3 nucleotides are TGTGCCAGCAGCGTAGATGGGGGCCCGCACTCTGGAAACACCATATATTTT.

The V and J genes are TRBV7-2 and TRBJ2-7; possibly TRBD1 for D (5 bases). There are 14 residues in the CDR3. Trimming removed 1 base at V and 3 bases at J, with 10 bases between. From germline, CDR1 is SGHTA and CDR2 FQGNSA. The CDR3 sequence: CASSLGTFIYEQYF. The CDR3 DNA reads TGTGCCAGCAGCTTAGGGACATTTATCTACGAGCAGTACTTC.

The gene calls are TRBV9 and TRBJ2-3, with 11 bases that match TRBD2. V lost 0 bases to trimming and J lost 5 bases; unmatched junction nucleotides: 5. The CDR3 is 16 residues long. CDR1 is SGDLS and CDR2 is YYNGEE in the germline V gene. In DNA, the CDR3 is TGTGCCAGCAGCGTAGCACTAGCGGGAGTTGGAGATACGCAGTATTTT. Residues: CASSVALAGVGDTQYF.

The V call is TRBV6-5, the J call TRBJ1-5; possible D gene TRBD1, 6 bases. V lost 6 bases, J lost 0 bases, and 12 bases lay in between. The CDR3 is 15 residues long. Germline V gives CDR1 MNHEY, CDR2 SVGAGI. CDR3 bases: TGTGCCAGCAGAGTTTACAGGGATAGCAATCAGCCCCAGCATTTT. This translates into CASRVYRDSNQPQHF.

The chain combines TRBV10-3 with TRBJ2-5; perhaps D is TRBD1 or TRBD2 (5 bases each). Trimming pared 4 bases from V and 2 bases from J, leaving 14 bases between. This CDR3 has 15 residues. Germline CDR1 is ENHRY and CDR2 is SYGVKD. Written as DNA, the CDR3 is TGTGCCATCAGTGGGTCCGGTGGGGGACAAGAGACCCAGTACTTC. Encoded protein: CAISGSGGGQETQYF.

The chain is built from TRBV11-3 and TRBJ1-5; TRBD1 matches 9 bases. Germline-derived CDR1 and CDR2 are SGHNT and YENEEA. The CDR3 covers 17 residues. The V gene end was trimmed by 9 bases and the J gene end by 0 bases; junction bases not matched to a gene: 12. CDR3: CARPNRGHNPSNQPQHF. The CDR3 DNA follows: TGTGCCAGACCAAACAGGGGGCATAATCCTAGCAATCAGCCCCAGCATTTT.